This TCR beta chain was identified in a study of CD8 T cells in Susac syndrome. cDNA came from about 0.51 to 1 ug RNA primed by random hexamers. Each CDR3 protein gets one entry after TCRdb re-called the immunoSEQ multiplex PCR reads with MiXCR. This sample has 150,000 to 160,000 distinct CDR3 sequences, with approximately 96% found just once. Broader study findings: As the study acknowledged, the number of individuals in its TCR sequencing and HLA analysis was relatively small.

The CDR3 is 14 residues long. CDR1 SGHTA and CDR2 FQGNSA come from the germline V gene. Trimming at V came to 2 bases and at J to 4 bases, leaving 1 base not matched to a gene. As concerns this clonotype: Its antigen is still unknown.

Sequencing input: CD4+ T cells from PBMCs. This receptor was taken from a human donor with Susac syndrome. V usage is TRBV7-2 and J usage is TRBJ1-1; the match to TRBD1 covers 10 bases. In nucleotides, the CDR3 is TGTGCCAGCAGCTTAAGGACAGGGGGCACTGAAGCTTTCTTT. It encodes CASSLRTGGTEAFF.